The rows below give T cell receptor beta chains drawn from one sample of a study of post-analysis software for immune sequencing data. TCRdb re-called the PCR reads through MiXCR, storing one row per CDR3 protein. The sample holds roughly 620,000 distinct CDR3 sequences, about 44% seen once. Sequenced: blood. These receptor sequences come from a girl aged 5 to 17 with multiple sclerosis. The CDR3 runs from the conserved cysteine through the conserved F or W. A D gene is named only where the DNA matches it firmly. Where a row states a size, it is once, few, many or the class of an expanded clone; other rows omit it.

V gene: TRBV6-6
D gene: TRBD2
clone size: once
J gene: TRBJ2-7
CDR3 DNA: TGTGCCAGCCGAAGCGGGACGGGCGAGCAGTACTTC
CDR3 protein: CASRSGTGEQYF

V gene: TRBV5-1
D gene: TRBD1
clone size: -
J gene: TRBJ2-7
CDR3 DNA: TGCGCCAGCAGCCTGATGGGACAGGTCTCCTACGAGCAGTACTTC
CDR3 protein: CASSLMGQVSYEQYF

V gene: TRBV5-1
D gene: TRBD2
clone size: -
J gene: TRBJ2-7
CDR3 DNA: TGCGCCAGCAGGCAGTCCGGGACTAGCGGGCACGATTCCTACGAGCAGTACTTC
CDR3 protein: CASRQSGTSGHDSYEQYF

V gene: TRBV20-1
D gene: TRBD1
clone size: -
J gene: TRBJ1-2
CDR3 DNA: TGCAGTGCTAGAGATCAGCAGGGGGCTTTCATTGGCTACACCTTC
CDR3 protein: CSARDQQGAFIGYTF

V gene: TRBV20-1
D gene: -
clone size: few
J gene: TRBJ2-5
CDR3 DNA: TGCAGTGCCAACAGGCCGGGAGAGACCCAGTACTTC
CDR3 protein: CSANRPGETQYF

V gene: TRBV12-3/TRBV12-4
D gene: TRBD2
clone size: few
J gene: TRBJ2-5
CDR3 DNA: TGTGCCAGCAGGATTAGCGGGGTAACAGAGACCCAGTACTTC
CDR3 protein: CASRISGVTETQYF

V gene: TRBV24-1
D gene: TRBD2
clone size: -
J gene: TRBJ2-1
CDR3 DNA: TGTGCCACCAGTTCCGGGACTAGCGGGCGTAATTACAATGAGCAGTTCTTC
CDR3 protein: CATSSGTSGRNYNEQFF

V gene: TRBV12-3/TRBV12-4
D gene: -
clone size: -
J gene: TRBJ1-5
CDR3 DNA: TGTGCCAGCAGTTTGGGTTTCGGGCAGCCCCAGCATTTT
CDR3 protein: CASSLGFGQPQHF

V gene: TRBV20-1
D gene: -
clone size: -
J gene: TRBJ2-5
CDR3 DNA: TGCAGTGCTAGTCAGTCGCGGGCGGAAGAGCAGTACTTC
CDR3 protein: CSASQSRAEEQYF

V gene: TRBV20-1
D gene: -
clone size: -
J gene: TRBJ2-7
CDR3 DNA: TGCAGTGCTATGGGTGGGGCGATGGTCCAGAACTACGAGCAGTACTTC
CDR3 protein: CSAMGGAMVQNYEQYF

V gene: TRBV12-3/TRBV12-4
D gene: TRBD2
clone size: -
J gene: TRBJ2-5
CDR3 DNA: TGTGCCAGCAGGTCCGGGACTAGCGGGCAAGAGACCCAGTACTTC
CDR3 protein: CASRSGTSGQETQYF

V gene: TRBV11-2
D gene: -
clone size: -
J gene: TRBJ2-1
CDR3 DNA: TGTGCCAGCAGCTTGACGGTTCTAGCGCAGAGCTCCTACAATGAGCAGTTCTTC
CDR3 protein: CASSLTVLAQSSYNEQFF

V gene: TRBV12-3/TRBV12-4
D gene: -
clone size: once
J gene: TRBJ1-5
CDR3 DNA: TGTGCCAGCAGTTCGGAAAGGGATAGCAATCAGCCCCAGCATTTT
CDR3 protein: CASSSERDSNQPQHF

V gene: TRBV4-2
D gene: TRBD2
clone size: -
J gene: TRBJ2-7
CDR3 DNA: TGTGCCAGCAGCCAAGCGACTAGCGGGGGCTACGAGCAGTACTTC
CDR3 protein: CASSQATSGGYEQYF

V gene: TRBV7-9
D gene: -
clone size: -
J gene: TRBJ1-2
CDR3 DNA: TGTGCCAGCAGCTCCCTCGACAGAAGTGGCTACACCTTC
CDR3 protein: CASSSLDRSGYTF

V gene: TRBV20-1
D gene: TRBD2
clone size: -
J gene: TRBJ2-5
CDR3 DNA: TGCAGTGCTAGAGTTGTAGCGGGGCAAGAGACCCAGTACTTC
CDR3 protein: CSARVVAGQETQYF

V gene: TRBV5-1
D gene: -
clone size: -
J gene: TRBJ2-1
CDR3 DNA: TGCGCCAGCAGCGTTGGGGTGAGGAATGAGCAGTTCTTC
CDR3 protein: CASSVGVRNEQFF

V gene: TRBV20-1
D gene: TRBD2
clone size: -
J gene: TRBJ2-1
CDR3 DNA: TGCAGTGCTAGGAAGGTAGCGGGAGGGAGGAGCGGTGAGCAGTTCTTC
CDR3 protein: CSARKVAGGRSGEQFF

V gene: TRBV29-1
D gene: TRBD2
clone size: few
J gene: TRBJ2-7
CDR3 DNA: TGCAGCGTTGCCGGGAGGTTGGACGCCTACGAGCAGTACTTC
CDR3 protein: CSVAGRLDAYEQYF

V gene: TRBV24-1
D gene: TRBD1
clone size: -
J gene: TRBJ2-5
CDR3 DNA: TGTGCCACCAGTGAGATCGGACAGGGGAGGTTGGAGACCCAGTACTTC
CDR3 protein: CATSEIGQGRLETQYF

V gene: TRBV7-2
D gene: -
clone size: many
J gene: TRBJ2-7
CDR3 DNA: TGTGCCAGCAGCTCCCCCGCCGGGCGAGAGCAGTACTTC
CDR3 protein: CASSSPAGREQYF

V gene: TRBV7-9
D gene: -
clone size: -
J gene: TRBJ2-7
CDR3 DNA: TGTGCCAGCAGCTTAGTAGGGCAGGACTACGAGCAGTACTTC
CDR3 protein: CASSLVGQDYEQYF

V gene: TRBV2
D gene: -
clone size: -
J gene: TRBJ1-2
CDR3 DNA: TGTGCCAGCAGCGGCGGGCCTCTAGGCTACACCTTC
CDR3 protein: CASSGGPLGYTF

V gene: TRBV6-6
D gene: -
clone size: -
J gene: TRBJ2-5
CDR3 DNA: TGTGCCAGCAGTTACCTAACCTGGGGGGACGGGCAAGAGACCCAGTACTTC
CDR3 protein: CASSYLTWGDGQETQYF

V gene: TRBV20-1
D gene: -
clone size: -
J gene: TRBJ1-2
CDR3 DNA: TGCAGTGCTAGAGATAAGGGGTCTAGATTCTATGGCTACACCTTC
CDR3 protein: CSARDKGSRFYGYTF

V gene: TRBV30
D gene: TRBD1
clone size: few
J gene: TRBJ1-1
CDR3 DNA: TGTGCCTGGCGGGACAGCACGAACACTGAAGCTTTCTTT
CDR3 protein: CAWRDSTNTEAFF

V gene: TRBV5-1
D gene: -
clone size: -
J gene: TRBJ2-6
CDR3 DNA: TGCGCCAGCAAGATAGAGAGCTCTGGGGCCAACGTCCTGACTTTC
CDR3 protein: CASKIESSGANVLTF

V gene: TRBV5-1
D gene: TRBD1
clone size: few
J gene: TRBJ2-4
CDR3 DNA: TGCGCCAGCAGCGGCGGGGACAGGGGAACCAAAAACATTCAGTACTTC
CDR3 protein: CASSGGDRGTKNIQYF

V gene: TRBV20-1
D gene: TRBD1
clone size: -
J gene: TRBJ2-3
CDR3 DNA: TGCAGTGCTAGCCGACAGGGGGCCACAGATACGCAGTATTTT
CDR3 protein: CSASRQGATDTQYF

V gene: TRBV9
D gene: TRBD2
clone size: -
J gene: TRBJ2-7
CDR3 DNA: TGTGCCAGCAGCGTCGCTTTAGCGGGAGGGCTTCCTTACGAGCAGTACTTC
CDR3 protein: CASSVALAGGLPYEQYF

V gene: TRBV12-3/TRBV12-4
D gene: -
clone size: -
J gene: TRBJ2-7
CDR3 DNA: TGTGCCAGCAGTTACAGAGTCGAGCAGTACTTC
CDR3 protein: CASSYRVEQYF

V gene: TRBV20-1
D gene: TRBD2
clone size: few
J gene: TRBJ2-1
CDR3 DNA: TGCAGTGCTAGAGATATAGAGCGGGGGAGCTCCTACAATGAGCAGTTCTTC
CDR3 protein: CSARDIERGSSYNEQFF

V gene: TRBV11-2
D gene: -
clone size: -
J gene: TRBJ2-7
CDR3 DNA: TGTGCCAGCAGCTTAGAGCGGGACCACGAGCAGTACTTC
CDR3 protein: CASSLERDHEQYF

V gene: TRBV5-1
D gene: -
clone size: few
J gene: TRBJ1-2
CDR3 DNA: TGCGCCAGCAGCTTGGCAATGGACATGAACTATGGCTACACCTTC
CDR3 protein: CASSLAMDMNYGYTF

V gene: TRBV13
D gene: TRBD1
clone size: -
J gene: TRBJ2-7
CDR3 DNA: TGTGCCAGCAGCTCCTTAAAGGGACAGGGAGAAGCCTACGAGCAGTACTTC
CDR3 protein: CASSSLKGQGEAYEQYF

V gene: TRBV5-1
D gene: -
clone size: few
J gene: TRBJ2-1
CDR3 DNA: TGCGCCAGCAGCTTGGGGGCAGGGGCCAATGAGCAGTTCTTC
CDR3 protein: CASSLGAGANEQFF

V gene: TRBV12-5
D gene: -
clone size: -
J gene: TRBJ1-1
CDR3 DNA: TGTGCTAGTGGTTTGGGAAATACCCGGCGGGCTGAAGCTTTCTTT
CDR3 protein: CASGLGNTRRAEAFF

V gene: TRBV20-1
D gene: -
clone size: -
J gene: TRBJ1-2
CDR3 DNA: TGCAGTGCCACAAACAGGGCAGGGAATTATGGCTACACCTTC
CDR3 protein: CSATNRAGNYGYTF

V gene: TRBV27
D gene: -
clone size: few
J gene: TRBJ2-3
CDR3 DNA: TGTGCCAGCAGTTTTAATCCTCAGGGTGCCGATACGCAGTATTTT
CDR3 protein: CASSFNPQGADTQYF

V gene: TRBV11-2
D gene: -
clone size: -
J gene: TRBJ1-6
CDR3 DNA: TGTGCCAGCAGATTACGGGATAATTCACCCCTCCACTTT
CDR3 protein: CASRLRDNSPLHF

V gene: TRBV5-6
D gene: TRBD1
clone size: -
J gene: TRBJ1-1
CDR3 DNA: TGTGCCAGCAGCTTACGTTGGACAGGTTGGAACACTGAAGCTTTCTTT
CDR3 protein: CASSLRWTGWNTEAFF